Sequencing of this T cell receptor beta chain was carried out in a study of immune evolution from preneoplasia to lung adenocarcinoma. Histologic diagnosis was independently verified by two lung pathologists. Study-wide results and limits: Later-stage lesions appeared to have more T cells, more diversity, less clonality.

On this clone: Its antigen remains unknown.

Germline CDR1 is SGHVS and CDR2 is FQNEAQ. Trimming pared 4 bases from V and 5 bases from J, leaving 21 bases between. The CDR3 has 17 residues. Sequencing used immunoSEQ multiplex PCR; TCRdb keeps in-frame clones, though not all of them. The data contain 2,000 to 3,000 clones, approximately 80% of them seen just once; the ten biggest clones take up 3% to 4%. The J gene is TRBJ2-1, the V gene TRBV7-8, with a tentative D call TRBD1 (5 bases). The receptor comes from a person at least 80 years old with lung adenocarcinoma. Specimen: FFPE adjacent normal lung tissue. This chain's CDR3 is CASSSSLPGYVNNEQFF. The CDR3 coding sequence is TGTGCCAGCAGCTCTTCACTCCCAGGGTACGTCAACAATGAGCAGTTCTTC.